This T cell receptor (beta chain) was retrieved from a study of early T cells in non-severe SARS-CoV-2 infection. Study information: Unsorted whole-blood RNA was sequenced in bulk, leaving chains unpaired.

The table lists this clonotype with a few counts. Its specificity is not known. Study-level results: Matches to VDJdb favored anti-spike CD8 responses and missed private and CD4 specificities.

The V end lost 6 bases, the J end lost 2 bases, and 11 bases lay between the germline ends. The CDR3 loop spans 14 amino acids. Germline V gene data show CDR1 as MNHNS and CDR2 as SASEGT. Individually, cDNA molecules had unique molecular identifiers attached to them. TCRdb fed the 5' RACE reads into MiXCR, producing one record per CDR3 protein. The sample lists approximately 70,000 distinct CDR3 sequences; roughly a tenth were seen once. Sequenced material: whole blood, taken at baseline. This receptor was identified in an adult who was a healthcare worker with PCR-confirmed SARS-CoV-2 infection or an uninfected control (not recorded which). The chain uses TRBV6-1 and TRBJ1-5, with a tentative D call TRBD1 (5 bases). CDR3: CASSSPQGNQPQHF. The CDR3 region has the DNA TGTGCCAGCAGCTCCCCACAGGGCAATCAGCCCCAGCATTTT.